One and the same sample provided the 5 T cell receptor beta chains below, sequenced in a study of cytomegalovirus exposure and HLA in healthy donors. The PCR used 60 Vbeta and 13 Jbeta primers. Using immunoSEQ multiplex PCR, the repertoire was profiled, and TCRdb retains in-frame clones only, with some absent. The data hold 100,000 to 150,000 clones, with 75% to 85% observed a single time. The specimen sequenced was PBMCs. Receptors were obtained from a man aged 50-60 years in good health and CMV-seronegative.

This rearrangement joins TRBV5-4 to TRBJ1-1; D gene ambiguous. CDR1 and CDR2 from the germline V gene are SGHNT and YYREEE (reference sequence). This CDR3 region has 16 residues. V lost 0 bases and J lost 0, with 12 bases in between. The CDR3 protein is CASSLDVGNLNTEAFF. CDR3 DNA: TGTGCCAGCAGCTTGGATGTGGGCAACCTGAACACTGAAGCTTTCTTT.

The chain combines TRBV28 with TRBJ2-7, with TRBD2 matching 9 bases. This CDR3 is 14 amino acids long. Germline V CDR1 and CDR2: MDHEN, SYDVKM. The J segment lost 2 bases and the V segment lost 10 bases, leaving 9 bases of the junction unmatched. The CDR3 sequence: CATKSGGPTYEQYV. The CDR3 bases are TGTGCCACCAAAAGCGGGGGGCCTACCTACGAGCAGTACGTC.

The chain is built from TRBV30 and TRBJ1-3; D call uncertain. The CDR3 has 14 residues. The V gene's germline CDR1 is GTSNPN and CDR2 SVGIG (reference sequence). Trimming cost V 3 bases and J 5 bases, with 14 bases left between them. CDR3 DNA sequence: TGTGCCTGGAGGGGCCGGGAGGCTAGAAACACCATATATTTT. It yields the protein CAWRGREARNTIYF.

DNA of the CDR3: TGTGCCAGCAGCCGGGACAGCGATTCACCCCTCCACTTT. This translates into CASSRDSDSPLHF. The chain links TRBV11-2 to TRBJ1-6, with 7 bases lining up with TRBD1. V was pared by 5 bases and J by 8 bases, with 3 bases of the junction left unmatched. CDR1 is SGHAT and CDR2 is FQNNGV in the germline V gene. This CDR3 is 13 amino acids long.

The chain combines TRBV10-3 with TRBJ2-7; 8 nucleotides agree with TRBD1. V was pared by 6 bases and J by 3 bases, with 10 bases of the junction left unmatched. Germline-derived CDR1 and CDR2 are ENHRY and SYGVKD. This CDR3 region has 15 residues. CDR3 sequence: CAIRTDRGIVYEQYF. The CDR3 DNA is TGTGCCATCAGAACCGACAGGGGAATCGTCTACGAGCAGTACTTC.